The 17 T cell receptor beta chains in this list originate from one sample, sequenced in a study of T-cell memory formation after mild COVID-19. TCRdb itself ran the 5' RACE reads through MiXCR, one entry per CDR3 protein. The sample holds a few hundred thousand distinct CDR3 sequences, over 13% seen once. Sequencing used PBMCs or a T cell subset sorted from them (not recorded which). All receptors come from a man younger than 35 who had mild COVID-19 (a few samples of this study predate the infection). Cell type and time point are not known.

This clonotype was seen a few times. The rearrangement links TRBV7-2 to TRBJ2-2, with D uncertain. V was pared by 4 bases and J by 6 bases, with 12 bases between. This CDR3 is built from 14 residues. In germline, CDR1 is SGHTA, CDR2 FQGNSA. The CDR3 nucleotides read TGTGCCAGCAGCTCTTACGCTAGAGCCGGGGAGCTGTTTTTT. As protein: CASSSYARAGELFF. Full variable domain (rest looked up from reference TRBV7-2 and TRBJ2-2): GAGVSQSPSNKVTEKGKDVELRCDPISGHTALYWYRQSLGQGLEFLIYFQGNSAPDKSGLPSDRFSAERTGGSVSTLTIQRTQQEDSAVYLCASSSYARAGELFFGEGSRLTVL.

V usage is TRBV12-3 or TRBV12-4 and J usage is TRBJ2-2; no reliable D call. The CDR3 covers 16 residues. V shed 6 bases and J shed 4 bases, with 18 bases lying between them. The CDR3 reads CASSPTRLGSTGELFF. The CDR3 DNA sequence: TGTGCCAGCAGCCCGACCCGACTCGGCTCCACCGGGGAGCTGTTTTTT.

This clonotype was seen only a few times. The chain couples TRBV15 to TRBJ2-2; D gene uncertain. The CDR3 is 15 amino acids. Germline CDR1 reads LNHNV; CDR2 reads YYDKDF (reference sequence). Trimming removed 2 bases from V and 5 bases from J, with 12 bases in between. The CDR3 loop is CATSRRHIRTGELFF. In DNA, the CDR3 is TGTGCCACCAGCAGAAGACACATTCGGACCGGGGAGCTGTTTTTT.

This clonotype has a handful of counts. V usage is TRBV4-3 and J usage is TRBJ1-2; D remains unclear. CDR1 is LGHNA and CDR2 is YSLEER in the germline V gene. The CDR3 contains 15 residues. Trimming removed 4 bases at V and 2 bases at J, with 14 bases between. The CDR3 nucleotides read TGCGCCAGCAGCCCATCACCGTATTGGAACTATGGCTACACCTTC. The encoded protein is CASSPSPYWNYGYTF.

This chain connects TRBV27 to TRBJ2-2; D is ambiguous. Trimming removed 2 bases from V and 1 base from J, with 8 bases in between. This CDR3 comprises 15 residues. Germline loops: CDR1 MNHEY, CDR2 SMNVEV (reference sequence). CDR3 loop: CASSLKSQNTGELFF. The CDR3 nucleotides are TGTGCCAGCAGTTTAAAGTCTCAGAACACCGGGGAGCTGTTTTTT.

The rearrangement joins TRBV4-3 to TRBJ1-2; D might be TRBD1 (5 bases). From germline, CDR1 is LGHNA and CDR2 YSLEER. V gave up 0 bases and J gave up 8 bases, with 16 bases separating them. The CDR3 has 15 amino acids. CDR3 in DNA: TGCGCCAGCAGCCAAGATCGCAGGGCCGAGGGGGGCTACACCTTC. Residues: CASSQDRRAEGGYTF.

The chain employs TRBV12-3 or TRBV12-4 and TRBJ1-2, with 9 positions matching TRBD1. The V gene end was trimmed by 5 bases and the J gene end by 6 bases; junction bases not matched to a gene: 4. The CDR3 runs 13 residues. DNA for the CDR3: TGTGCCAGCAGTCAAAACAGGGGGCATGGCTACACCTTC. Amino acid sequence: CASSQNRGHGYTF.

The CDR3 DNA follows: TGTGCCAGCAGCCGTCCCGACGGGGGGCCCTTGAAGACCCAGTACTTC. Its protein product is CASSRPDGGPLKTQYF. This rearrangement joins TRBV28 to TRBJ2-5; D is perhaps TRBD2 (7 bases). This CDR3 is 16 amino acids long. The V and J ends lost 6 bases and 6 bases respectively, with 23 bases between them. Germline lookup yields CDR1 MDHEN and CDR2 SYDVKM.

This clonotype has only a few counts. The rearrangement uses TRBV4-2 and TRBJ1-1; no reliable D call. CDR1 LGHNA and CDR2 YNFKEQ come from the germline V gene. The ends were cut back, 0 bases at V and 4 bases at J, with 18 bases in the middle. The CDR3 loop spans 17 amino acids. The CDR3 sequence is CASSQDPGAGLVTEAFF. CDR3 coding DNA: TGTGCCAGCAGCCAAGATCCAGGCGCTGGGTTGGTCACTGAAGCTTTCTTT.

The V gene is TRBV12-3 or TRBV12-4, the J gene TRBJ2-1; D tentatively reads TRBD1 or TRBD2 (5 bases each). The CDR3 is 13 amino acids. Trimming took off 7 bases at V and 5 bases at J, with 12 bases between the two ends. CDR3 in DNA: TGTGCCAGCAAGATCGGGGCAAACAATGAGCAGTTCTTC. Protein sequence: CASKIGANNEQFF.

The CDR3 bases are TGTGCCAGCAGCCGGCCCTGGGGGAACACTGAAGCTTTCTTT. It translates to CASSRPWGNTEAFF. The J gene is TRBJ1-1, the V gene TRBV5-6; D unresolved. The ends were cut back, 4 bases at V and 1 base at J, with 11 bases in the middle. Germline CDR1 and CDR2: SGHDT and YYEEEE. The CDR3 contains 14 residues. The whole variable domain, filled in from reference TRBV5-6 and TRBJ1-1, reads DAGVTQSPTHLIKTRGQQVTLRCSPKSGHDTVSWYQQALGQGPQFIFQYYEEEERQRGNFPDRFSGHQFPNYSSELNVNALLLGDSALYLCASSRPWGNTEAFFGQGTRLTVV.

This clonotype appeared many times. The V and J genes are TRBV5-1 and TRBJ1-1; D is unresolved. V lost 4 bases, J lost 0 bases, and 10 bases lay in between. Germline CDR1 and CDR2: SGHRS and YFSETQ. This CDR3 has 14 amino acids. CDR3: CASSPRGMNTEAFF. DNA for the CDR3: TGCGCCAGCAGCCCCCGTGGGATGAACACTGAAGCTTTCTTT.

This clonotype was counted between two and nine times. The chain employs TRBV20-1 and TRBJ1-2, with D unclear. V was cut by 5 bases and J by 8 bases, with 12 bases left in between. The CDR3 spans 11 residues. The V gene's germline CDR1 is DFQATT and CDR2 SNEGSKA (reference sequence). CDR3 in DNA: TGCAGTGCTCCAGACACCAACGGCTACACCTTC. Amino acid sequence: CSAPDTNGYTF.

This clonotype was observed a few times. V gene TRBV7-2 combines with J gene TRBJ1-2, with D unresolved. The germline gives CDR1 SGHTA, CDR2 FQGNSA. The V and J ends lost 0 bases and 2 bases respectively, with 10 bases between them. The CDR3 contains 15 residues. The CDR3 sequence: CASSLAPGLNYGYTF. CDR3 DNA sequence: TGTGCCAGCAGCTTAGCGCCGGGCTTGAACTATGGCTACACCTTC.

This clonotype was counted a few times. This CDR3 reads CASRRGGLTGELFF. CDR3 coding DNA: TGTGCCAGCCGTCGCGGGGGGCTTACCGGGGAGCTGTTTTTT. This sequence joins TRBV6-6 and TRBJ2-2; TRBD2 matches at 8 bases. The V gene's germline CDR1 is MNHNY and CDR2 SVGAGI (reference sequence). This CDR3 spans 14 amino acids. Trimming cost V 8 bases and J 5 bases; bases outside gene matches: 7.

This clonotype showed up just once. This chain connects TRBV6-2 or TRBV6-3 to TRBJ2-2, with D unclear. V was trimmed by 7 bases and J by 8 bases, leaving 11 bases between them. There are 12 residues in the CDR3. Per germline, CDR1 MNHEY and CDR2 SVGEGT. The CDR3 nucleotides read TGTGCCAGCACCGACTGGGGAGGGGAGCTGTTTTTT. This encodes CASTDWGGELFF.

CDR3 DNA: TGTGCCAGCGCCCCGACCGGGACAGGGAGGGGCCAGCCCCAGCATTTT. Its protein is CASAPTGTGRGQPQHF. The genes are TRBV27 and TRBJ1-5; 9 bases are shared with TRBD1. V gave up 8 bases and J gave up 7 bases; unmatched junction bases: 15. The CDR3 sequence is 16 residues long. The V gene's germline CDR1 is MNHEY and CDR2 SMNVEV (reference sequence).